This is a list of T cell receptor beta chains from one sample in a study of T cells in localized non-small cell lung cancer. Profiled with immunoSEQ multiplex PCR; TCRdb holds only in-frame clones, not every one. Among under 35,000 clones listed, 88% were seen once. The sequences come from peripheral blood mononuclear cells, collected before any cancer treatment. These TCRs come from a woman between 35 and 75 years old with stage III lung adenocarcinoma. Each CDR3 is given with its conserved first and last residue. A D gene is named only where the DNA matches it firmly. Not all rows give a size; the values are once, few, many and, for expanded clones, a class.

TRBD1 | TRBJ2-1 | TRBV2 | . | CASSVLSGGELYNEQFF | TGTGCCAGCAGTGTGTTATCAGGGGGAGAGCTTTACAATGAGCAGTTCTTC
. | TRBJ1-2 | TRBV28 | once | CASSTRGGYTF | TGTGCCAGCAGTACTAGGGGTGGCTACACCTTC
TRBD1 | TRBJ1-5 | TRBV27 | . | CASGQGNNQPQHF | TGTGCCAGCGGACAGGGAAACAATCAGCCCCAGCATTTT
. | TRBJ1-1 | TRBV27 | . | CASSLSTGVVGRYTEAFF | TGTGCCAGCAGTTTATCGACCGGGGTGGTCGGTCGATACACTGAAGCTTTCTTT
TRBD1 | TRBJ1-2 | TRBV4-1 | . | CASSRGPGTEYGYTF | TGCGCCAGCAGCCGGGGCCCCGGGACAGAATATGGCTACACCTTC
. | TRBJ1-5 | TRBV19 | once | CASRPQGERDQPQHF | TGTGCCAGTAGACCCCAGGGAGAAAGGGATCAGCCCCAGCATTTT
TRBD2 | TRBJ2-7 | TRBV7-2 | . | CASSLGRGGYEQYF | TGTGCCAGCAGCTTAGGGCGGGGGGGCTACGAGCAGTACTTC
. | TRBJ1-5 | TRBV6-1 | . | CASSEVGHLSNQPQHF | TGTGCCAGCAGTGAAGTGGGACACCTTAGCAATCAGCCCCAGCATTTT
TRBD2 | TRBJ2-3 | TRBV5-1 | . | CASSLTSGGPPDTQYF | TGCGCCAGCAGCTTGACTAGCGGGGGCCCGCCGGATACGCAGTATTTT
. | TRBJ1-2 | TRBV4-3 | . | CASSQDTRRALSYGYTF | TGCGCCAGCAGCCAAGACACGAGGAGGGCCTTATCTTATGGCTACACCTTC
. | TRBJ2-3 | TRBV6-6 | few | CASSQGILTDTQYF | TGTGCCAGCAGTCAGGGTATCCTCACAGATACGCAGTATTTT
TRBD2 | TRBJ2-7 | TRBV4-2 | . | CASSQLPGTSVSYEQYF | TGTGCCAGCAGCCAGTTACCCGGGACTAGCGTATCCTACGAGCAGTACTTC
. | TRBJ1-2 | TRBV28 | . | CASSLTGYGYTF | TGTGCCAGCAGTTTAACGGGCTATGGCTACACCTTC
. | TRBJ1-1 | TRBV18 | . | CASSPRLRGGAEAFF | TGTGCCAGCTCACCAAGACTCCGGGGAGGGGCTGAAGCTTTCTTT
TRBD2 | TRBJ2-7 | TRBV27 | . | CASSRPGTSGPYEQYF | TGTGCCAGCAGCCGACCCGGGACTAGCGGACCCTACGAGCAGTACTTC
. | TRBJ1-6 | TRBV5-5 | . | CASSLRGSTSDSPLHF | TGTGCCAGCAGCTTGCGGGGCTCCACGAGTGATTCACCCCTCCACTTT
. | TRBJ1-5 | TRBV7-2 | . | CASRRTVNQPQHF | TGTGCCAGCAGAAGGACGGTTAATCAGCCCCAGCATTTT
. | TRBJ2-3 | TRBV10-3 | . | CAISERGPDTQYF | TGTGCCATCAGTGAAAGGGGTCCAGATACGCAGTATTTT
TRBD1 | TRBJ1-4 | TRBV4-2 | . | CASSQTGSNEKLFF | TGTGCCAGCAGCCAGACAGGGTCTAATGAAAAACTGTTTTTT
TRBD1 | TRBJ1-5 | TRBV6-1 | once | CASSYGTGFNQPQHF | TGTGCCAGCAGCTACGGGACAGGGTTCAATCAGCCCCAGCATTTT
. | TRBJ1-3 | TRBV9 | . | CASSVEGGVGNTIYF | TGTGCCAGCAGCGTAGAAGGGGGAGTTGGAAACACCATATATTTT
TRBD2 | TRBJ2-7 | TRBV7-9 | . | CASSPRTSGGYEQYF | TGTGCCAGCAGCCCAAGGACTAGCGGGGGCTACGAGCAGTACTTC
TRBD1 | TRBJ2-6 | TRBV5-6 | once | CASSLRRTGFSGANVLTF | TGTGCCAGCAGCTTGCGCCGGACAGGGTTCTCTGGGGCCAACGTCCTGACTTTC
. | TRBJ1-4 | TRBV7-7 | . | CASSRATNEKLFF | TGTGCTAGCAGCCGAGCAACTAATGAAAAACTGTTTTTT
. | TRBJ2-1 | TRBV30 | . | CAWRRGRSGRHNEQFF | TGTGCCTGGAGGCGGGGGCGTAGCGGGCGACACAATGAGCAGTTCTTC
TRBD2 | TRBJ2-3 | TRBV4-2 | once | CASSQGPPGAGGRTDTQYF | TGTGCCAGCAGCCAAGGTCCGCCCGGGGCGGGGGGCCGCACAGATACGCAGTATTTT
. | TRBJ2-7 | TRBV9 | . | CASSIEGRPKEGDEQYF | TGTGCCAGCAGCATCGAAGGGCGGCCCAAAGAGGGTGACGAGCAGTACTTC
. | TRBJ2-3 | TRBV7-8 | . | CASSLNPYTDTQYF | TGTGCCAGCAGCTTAAATCCCTACACAGATACGCAGTATTTT
. | TRBJ1-1 | TRBV30 | . | CAWGGARMNTEAFF | TGTGCCTGGGGGGGGGCCAGAATGAACACTGAAGCTTTCTTT
. | TRBJ2-5 | TRBV7-2 | . | CASSFQGSEVIQTQYF | TGTGCCAGCAGCTTCCAGGGGTCGGAGGTTATACAGACCCAGTACTTC
. | TRBJ1-5 | TRBV18 | . | CASSPQGGGQPQHF | TGTGCCAGCTCACCCCAGGGCGGGGGTCAGCCCCAGCATTTT
. | TRBJ1-2 | TRBV7-2 | . | CASSLGQGYGYTF | TGTGCCAGCAGCTTGGGGCAGGGCTATGGCTACACCTTC
. | TRBJ2-1 | TRBV5-8 | . | CASSYGDAGEQFF | TGTGCCAGCAGTTACGGGGACGCCGGCGAGCAGTTCTTC
TRBD2 | TRBJ2-4 | TRBV11-2 | . | CASSLDGAGRTKNIQYF | TGTGCCAGCAGCTTAGATGGGGCCGGGAGGACCAAAAACATTCAGTACTTC
TRBD1 | TRBJ2-3 | TRBV5-1 | . | CASSLGTGGTDTQYF | TGCGCCAGCAGCTTGGGTACAGGGGGCACAGATACGCAGTATTTT
TRBD1 | TRBJ2-3 | TRBV5-6 | . | CASSLEGGYSTSTDTQYF | TGTGCCAGCAGCTTGGAAGGGGGCTACTCGACTAGCACAGATACGCAGTATTTT
. | TRBJ2-7 | TRBV27 | . | CASSWGGGLAYEQYF | TGTGCCAGCAGTTGGGGAGGCGGATTAGCCTACGAGCAGTACTTC
TRBD1 | TRBJ1-2 | TRBV7-2 | . | CASSKTGADYGYTF | TGTGCCAGCAGCAAGACAGGGGCCGATTATGGCTACACCTTC
. | TRBJ1-5 | TRBV19 | . | CASSSQGGQPQHF | TGTGCCAGTAGTTCCCAGGGTGGTCAGCCCCAGCATTTT
TRBD1 | TRBJ2-1 | TRBV10-3 | . | CAISVGGAYNEQFF | TGTGCCATCAGTGTAGGGGGCGCCTACAATGAGCAGTTCTTC
. | TRBJ1-1 | TRBV27 | . | CASSLGPGWMNTEAFF | TGTGCCAGCAGTTTGGGGCCCGGGTGGATGAACACTGAAGCTTTCTTT
. | TRBJ1-1 | TRBV29-1 | few | CSVAGAIAVEAFF | TGCAGCGTTGCCGGGGCGATTGCGGTTGAAGCTTTCTTT
TRBD2 | TRBJ2-5 | TRBV5-1 | . | CASSSGLAGGTQETQYF | TGCGCCAGCAGCTCGGGACTAGCGGGGGGGACGCAAGAGACCCAGTACTTC
TRBD1 | TRBJ1-4 | TRBV2 | . | CASSRDSNEKLFF | TGTGCCAGCAGCCGGGACAGTAATGAAAAACTGTTTTTT
. | TRBJ2-5 | TRBV10-2 | . | CASGTLQGAETQYF | TGCGCCAGCGGGACTCTTCAAGGGGCGGAGACCCAGTACTTC
TRBD1 | TRBJ1-3 | TRBV29-1 | . | CSVGGTVGNTIYF | TGCAGCGTTGGTGGGACAGTCGGAAACACCATATATTTT
. | TRBJ2-1 | TRBV7-8 | . | CASSLKTRGNEQFF | TGTGCCAGCAGCTTGAAGACTAGAGGCAATGAGCAGTTCTTC
TRBD2 | TRBJ2-7 | TRBV7-2 | . | CASSNRAGESSYEQYF | TGTGCCAGCAGCAACCGAGCGGGGGAAAGCTCCTACGAGCAGTACTTC
. | TRBJ2-5 | TRBV7-2 | . | CASSSRREATQYF | TGTGCCAGCAGCTCAAGACGTGAGGCTACCCAGTACTTC
TRBD1 | TRBJ1-6 | TRBV12-5 | . | CASGFKDRGAYNSPLHF | TGTGCTAGTGGTTTTAAGGACAGGGGTGCCTATAATTCACCCCTCCACTTT
. | TRBJ1-4 | TRBV15 | . | CATSRYSGFTEKLFF | TGTGCCACCAGCCGCTATTCAGGGTTTACTGAAAAACTGTTTTTT
TRBD1 | TRBJ2-3 | TRBV6-6 | . | CASSYSGTGEDTQYF | TGTGCCAGCAGTTACTCTGGGACAGGGGAAGATACGCAGTATTTT
. | TRBJ1-2 | TRBV28 | once | CASSLRTQAYGYTF | TGTGCCAGCAGTCTGCGGACACAGGCCTATGGCTACACCTTC